Reported below is one T cell receptor (beta chain). What it binds is unknown. The record originates from a study of T cell responses to AZD1222 COVID-19 vaccine. Pooling was applied to second doses at about 4 or about 12 weeks. Sequencing was performed with immunoSEQ multiplex PCR; in TCRdb, only in-frame clones are kept and a portion is missing. The data show approximately 67,000 clones, 83% seen once. The study's findings and limits: Only six or seven AZD1222 recipients tested seropositive at baseline. Donors skewed white British and female; clonal diversity was possibly underestimated. Reports say nearly half of spike-specific TCRs go after unmutated variant regions.

The sequence derives from an adult who received the AZD1222 COVID-19 vaccine. Here the sequenced sample was peripheral blood, taken 28 days after the second AZD1222 dose.

DNA for the CDR3: TGTGCCAGCAGCCCCACCGACATTCCAGACCCTATCGGGTACTACGAGCAGTACTTC. As protein: CASSPTDIPDPIGYYEQYF. V is TRBV5-6 and J is TRBJ2-7; D uncertain. The germline V gene has CDR1 SGHDT and CDR2 YYEEEE. The CDR3 is 19 amino acids. The V end lost 4 bases, the J end lost 3 bases, and 29 bases lay between the germline ends. Filled out from reference TRBV5-6 and TRBJ2-7, the complete variable domain reads DAGVTQSPTHLIKTRGQQVTLRCSPKSGHDTVSWYQQALGQGPQFIFQYYEEEERQRGNFPDRFSGHQFPNYSSELNVNALLLGDSALYLCASSPTDIPDPIGYYEQYFGPGTRLTVT.